Here is one T cell receptor beta chain with its context. Its antigen is not known. V was clipped by 4 bases and J by 6 bases; unmatched bases: 9. The germline V gene has CDR1 SGDLS and CDR2 YYNGEE. CDR3 length: 15 amino acids. The protocol was immunoSEQ multiplex PCR, while the TCRdb copy is restricted to in-frame clones and leaves out a portion. The repertoire consists of around 110,000 clones, with 70% to 90% occurring once and the leading ten covering 3.9%. The data derive from a study of T cell responses to AZD1222 COVID-19 vaccine. General observations from the study: There were mostly white British donors and more females than males, and clonal diversity was possibly underestimated.

Sequenced here: peripheral blood, sampled on day 0 of MenACWY control vaccination. This clonotype was sampled from an adult in good health. The rearrangement joins TRBV9 to TRBJ1-4; 7 nucleotides match TRBD1. The CDR3 nucleotides read TGTGCCAGCAGCAGATACAGGGGTGAGGATGAAAAACTGTTTTTT. It codes for CASSRYRGEDEKLFF. The full variable domain, with the rest looked up from reference TRBV9 and TRBJ1-4, is DSGVTQTPKHLITATGQRVTLRCSPRSGDLSVYWYQQSLDQGLQFLIQYYNGEERAKGNILERFSAQQFPDLHSELNLSSLELGDSALYFCASSRYRGEDEKLFFGSGTQLSVL.